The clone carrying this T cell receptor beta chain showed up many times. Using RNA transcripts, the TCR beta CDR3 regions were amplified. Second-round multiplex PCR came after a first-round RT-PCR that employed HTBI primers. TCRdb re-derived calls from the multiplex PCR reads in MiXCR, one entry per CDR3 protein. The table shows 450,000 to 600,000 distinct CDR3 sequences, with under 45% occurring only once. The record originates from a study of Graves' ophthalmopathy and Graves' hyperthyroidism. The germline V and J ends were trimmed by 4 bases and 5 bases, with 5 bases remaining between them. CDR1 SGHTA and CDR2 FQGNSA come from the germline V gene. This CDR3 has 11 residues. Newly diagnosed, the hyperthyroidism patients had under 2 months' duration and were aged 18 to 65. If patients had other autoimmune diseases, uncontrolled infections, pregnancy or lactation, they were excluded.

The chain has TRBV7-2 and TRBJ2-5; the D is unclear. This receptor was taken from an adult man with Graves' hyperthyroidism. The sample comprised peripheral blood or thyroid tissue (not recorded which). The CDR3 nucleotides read TGTGCCAGCAGCTCCGCGGAGACCCAGTACTTC. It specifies CASSSAETQYF.